This T cell receptor beta chain stems from a study of blood T cell repertoires in COVID-19 (TCRdb year 2020). About the full investigation: Collaborator samples came from the United States, Italy and Spain and covered acute and convalescent phases of COVID-19. The dataset comprised deeply sampled blood TCRbeta repertoires from subjects exposed to, actively infected with, or recovered from COVID-19. A freely available public database, intended as a resource for researchers studying the immune response to SARS-CoV-2, is where the repertoires were released. Samples were obtained from the ongoing ImmuneRACE study (first 160 participants) and from some 1,300 subjects provided by 6 global collaborators. Sample metadata almost always included a de-identified subject ID, COVID-19 status, age in years and sex. The material from the prospective study consisted of cDNA or gDNA derived from T cells, B-cell-depleted T cells, or PBMCs. Where available, HLA class I and class II types were obtained from metadata supplied by the sample provider rather than from assay-based typing.

Broad study findings and their caveats: How much clinical and demographic metadata was included differed by source and by participant, and the metadata was provided uncurated.

Concerning this clone: This clone's antigen is unknown. Base-call qualities are not available, and no considerably larger clone is one nucleotide away.

TCRbeta CDR3 regions were amplified from genomic DNA by means of the immunoSEQ Assay, a bias-controlled multiplex PCR. Turning to the authors' computational methods: Nucleated cell counts per sample were estimated from amplification of reference gene primers within the assay. To quantify the absolute abundance of each unique TCRbeta CDR3 rearrangement, sequence reads were collapsed and filtered. For each sample, productive Simpson clonality was calculated as the square root of Simpson's diversity index over productive rearrangements. TCRdb limited this immuneACCESS table to in-frame rearrangements with V and J called. A share of clones is missing; checked studies link under half to unresolved V genes, and the rest is unexplained. V and J calls and clone size come straight from that table; D and trimming were deduced from the DNA. The sample records more than 100,000 clones, approximately 84% of which are singletons. The ten largest clones represent 6.2% of the sample.

Whole blood was collected in K2EDTA tubes by collaborating institutions according to the institutions' own protocols. Collaborator samples were shipped for TCRbeta analysis as frozen whole blood, isolated PBMCs, or DNA extracted from either sample type. CDR1 and CDR2 are read off the germline V gene as SGHVS and FNYEAQ. After removal of 1 base from V and 9 bases from J, the junction retains 5 bases not matched to a gene. The CDR3, cysteine through phenylalanine, is 14 amino acids long. This entry keeps only the CDR3 DNA: 42 bases, framed from base 1. The TCR was taken from a human donor in a cohort sampled during active COVID-19. Sequencing used peripheral blood. The rearranged segments are TRBV7-6 and TRBJ1-4, with 7 bases in between that match TRBD1. The CDR3: CASSLDSRGKKLFF. The sequenced DNA: TGTGCCAGCAGCTTAGACAGCAGGGGGAAAAAACTGTTTTTT.